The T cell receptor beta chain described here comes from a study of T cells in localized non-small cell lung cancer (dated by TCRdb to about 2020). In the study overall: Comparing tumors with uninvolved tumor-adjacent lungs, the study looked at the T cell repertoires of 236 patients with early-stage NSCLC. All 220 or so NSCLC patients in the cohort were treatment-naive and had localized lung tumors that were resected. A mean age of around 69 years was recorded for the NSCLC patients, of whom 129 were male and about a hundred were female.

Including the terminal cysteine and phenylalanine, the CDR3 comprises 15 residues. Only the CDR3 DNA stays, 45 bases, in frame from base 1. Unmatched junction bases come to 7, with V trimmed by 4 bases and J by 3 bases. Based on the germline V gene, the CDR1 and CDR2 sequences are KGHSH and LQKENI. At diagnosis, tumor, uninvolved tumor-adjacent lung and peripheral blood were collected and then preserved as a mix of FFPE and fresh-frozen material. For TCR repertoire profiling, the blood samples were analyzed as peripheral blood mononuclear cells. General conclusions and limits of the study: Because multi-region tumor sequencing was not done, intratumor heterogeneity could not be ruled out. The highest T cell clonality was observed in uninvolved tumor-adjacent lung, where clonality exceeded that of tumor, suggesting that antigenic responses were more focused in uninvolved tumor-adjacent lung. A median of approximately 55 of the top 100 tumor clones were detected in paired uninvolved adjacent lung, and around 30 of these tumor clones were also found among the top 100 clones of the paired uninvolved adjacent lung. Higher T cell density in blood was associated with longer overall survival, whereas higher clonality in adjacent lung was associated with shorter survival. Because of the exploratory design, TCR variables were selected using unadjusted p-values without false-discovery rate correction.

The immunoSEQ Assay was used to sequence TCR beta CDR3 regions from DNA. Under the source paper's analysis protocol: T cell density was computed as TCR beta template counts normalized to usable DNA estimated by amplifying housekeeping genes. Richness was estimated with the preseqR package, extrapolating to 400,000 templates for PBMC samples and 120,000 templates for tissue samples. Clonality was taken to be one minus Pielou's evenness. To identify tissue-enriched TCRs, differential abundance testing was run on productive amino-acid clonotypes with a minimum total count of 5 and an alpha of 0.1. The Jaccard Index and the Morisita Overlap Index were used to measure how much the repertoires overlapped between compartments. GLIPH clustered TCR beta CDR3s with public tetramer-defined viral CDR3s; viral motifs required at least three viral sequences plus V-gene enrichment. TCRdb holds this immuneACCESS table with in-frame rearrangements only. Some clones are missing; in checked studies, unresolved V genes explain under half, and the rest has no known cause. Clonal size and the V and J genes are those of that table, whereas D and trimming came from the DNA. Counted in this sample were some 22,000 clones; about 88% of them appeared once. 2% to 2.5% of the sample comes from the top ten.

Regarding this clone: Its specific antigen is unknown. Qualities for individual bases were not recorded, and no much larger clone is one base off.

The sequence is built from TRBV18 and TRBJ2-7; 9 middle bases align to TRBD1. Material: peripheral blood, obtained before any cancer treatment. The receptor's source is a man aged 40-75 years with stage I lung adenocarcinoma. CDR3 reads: CASSLKDRGSYEQYF. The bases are TGTGCCAGCTCACTGAAGGACAGGGGCAGCTACGAGCAGTACTTC.